Below, 11 T cell receptor beta chains from the same sample are listed, as sequenced in a study of cytomegalovirus exposure and HLA in healthy donors. Use of 60 Vbeta and 13 Jbeta primers characterized the PCR. Sequenced by immunoSEQ multiplex PCR; TCRdb stores in-frame clones only, minus some. Among fewer than 200,000 clones listed, about 13% were seen once. Input material: PBMCs. The receptors derive from a man in his fifties in good health and CMV-seropositive.

In this sample, this clone turned up a few times. The chain combines TRBV5-5 with TRBJ1-3, with D tentatively TRBD1 (5 bases). The V gene lost 4 bases and the J gene lost 0 bases, with 11 bases spanning the gap. The CDR3 consists of 15 residues. The germline CDR1 and CDR2 sequences are SGHKS and YYEKEE (reference sequence). CDR3 protein: CASSLDTGSGNTIYF. The CDR3 coding sequence is TGTGCCAGCAGCCTCGACACAGGCTCTGGAAACACCATATATTTT.

This clone was counted only a few times. V and J are TRBV7-9 and TRBJ2-7; D may be TRBD1 (6 bases). The CDR3 length is 13 residues. Germline CDR1 reads SEHNR; CDR2 reads FQNEAQ (reference sequence). Trimming stripped 5 bases from V and 6 bases from J, with 14 bases between. CDR3: CASSPTGSVEQYF. CDR3 sequence (DNA): TGTGCCAGCAGCCCTACAGGGTCCGTCGAGCAGTACTTC.

V gene TRBV7-6 combines with J gene TRBJ1-6; 10 nucleotides agree with TRBD1. Germline lookup yields CDR1 SGHVS and CDR2 FNYEAQ. J gave up 7 bases and V 4 bases, and 4 bases lay outside the gene matches. There are 15 residues in the CDR3. For the CDR3, the DNA is TGTGCCAGCAGCTCGGGACAGGGGATGAATTCACCCCTCCACTTT. Amino acids: CASSSGQGMNSPLHF.

The chain links TRBV5-1 to TRBJ1-4; 8 bases are a match to TRBD1. The germline V gene has CDR1 SGHRS and CDR2 YFSETQ. The CDR3 loop spans 14 amino acids. The V and J ends lost 4 bases and 8 bases, in that order; junction bases with no gene match: 7. CDR3 sequence reads: CASSAGQGDEKLFF. Here the CDR3 DNA reads TGCGCCAGCAGCGCCGGACAGGGAGACGAAAAACTGTTTTTT.

This clone was detected a few times. The rearrangement joins TRBV10-3 to TRBJ2-7; a weak D match, TRBD1 (6 bases). The germline V and J ends were trimmed by 2 bases and 12 bases, with 17 bases remaining between them. Germline V CDR1 and CDR2: ENHRY, SYGVKD. The CDR3 totals 13 residues. The CDR3 sequence: CAISEGTTYEVYV. In nucleotides, the CDR3 is TGTGCCATCAGTGAGGGGACAACCTACGAGGTGTACGTC.

This clone has just a few counts. The chain joins TRBV6-1 to TRBJ2-7, with 8 bases matching TRBD1. In germline, CDR1 is MNHNS, CDR2 SASEGT. The CDR3 runs 15 residues. V dropped 4 bases and J dropped 11; count of bases not matched to a gene: 16. In DNA form, the CDR3 reads TGTGCCAGCAGTGGCGACAGGGGTTCCAACTCGATTGAGTACGTC. Translation gives CASSGDRGSNSIEYV.

With regard to this clone: The same CDR3 arises from other DNA sequences in this sample as well. The chain recombines TRBV5-1 with TRBJ2-3, with 13 bases lining up with TRBD2. The trim removed 4 bases at V and 2 bases at J, leaving 7 bases unmatched. The CDR3 runs to 17 residues. CDR1 and CDR2 from the germline V gene are SGHRS and YFSETQ. CDR3 loop: CASSTGTSGANTDTQYF. For the CDR3, the DNA is TGCGCCAGCAGCACCGGGACTAGCGGGGCAAACACAGATACGCAGTATTTT. Variable domain in full (rest from reference TRBV5-1 and TRBJ2-3): KAGVTQTPRYLIKTRGQQVTLSCSPISGHRSVSWYQQTPGQGLQFLFEYFSETQRNKGNFPGRFSGRQFSNSRSEMNVSTLELGDSALYLCASSTGTSGANTDTQYFGPGTRLTVL.

The rearrangement links TRBV19 to TRBJ1-1; D is ambiguous. With 2 bases removed from V and 7 bases from J, the gap between germline ends came to 11 bases. The germline CDR1 and CDR2 sequences are LNHDA and SQIVND (reference sequence). This CDR3 contains 13 residues. The CDR3 sequence is CASSILGGIEAFF. DNA for the CDR3: TGTGCCAGTAGTATATTAGGCGGGATTGAAGCTTTCTTT.

The sample holds a few counts of this clone. V and J are TRBV25-1 and TRBJ2-3; 7 bases are a match to TRBD2. The CDR3 is made up of 16 amino acids. The V and J ends lost 2 bases and 2 bases, in that order; junction bases with no gene match: 7. In germline, CDR1 is MGHDK, CDR2 SYGVNS. CDR3 residues: CASSERGRGSTDTQYF. As DNA, the CDR3 is TGTGCCAGCAGTGAACGGGGGAGGGGCTCCACAGATACGCAGTATTTT.

This chain uses TRBV7-9 with TRBJ2-7, with D maybe TRBD1 (5 bases). Trimming took off 5 bases at V and 1 base at J, with 15 bases between the two ends. CDR1 SEHNR and CDR2 FQNEAQ come from the germline V gene (reference sequence). CDR3 length: 15 amino acids. The CDR3 DNA reads TGTGCCAGCAGCCCTATAGGGGTTAATTCCTACGAGCAGTACTTC. This translates into CASSPIGVNSYEQYF.

This clone was counted a few times. The rearrangement joins TRBV7-9 to TRBJ2-7; D possibly corresponds to TRBD1 (6 bases). V was pared by 5 bases and J by 5 bases, with 19 bases between. The CDR3 sequence is 15 residues long. CDR1 is SEHNR and CDR2 is FQNEAQ in the germline V gene (reference sequence). DNA of the CDR3: TGTGCCAGCAGCGGGACCACAGGGTCCCCCCACGAGCAGTACTTC. Translation: CASSGTTGSPHEQYF.